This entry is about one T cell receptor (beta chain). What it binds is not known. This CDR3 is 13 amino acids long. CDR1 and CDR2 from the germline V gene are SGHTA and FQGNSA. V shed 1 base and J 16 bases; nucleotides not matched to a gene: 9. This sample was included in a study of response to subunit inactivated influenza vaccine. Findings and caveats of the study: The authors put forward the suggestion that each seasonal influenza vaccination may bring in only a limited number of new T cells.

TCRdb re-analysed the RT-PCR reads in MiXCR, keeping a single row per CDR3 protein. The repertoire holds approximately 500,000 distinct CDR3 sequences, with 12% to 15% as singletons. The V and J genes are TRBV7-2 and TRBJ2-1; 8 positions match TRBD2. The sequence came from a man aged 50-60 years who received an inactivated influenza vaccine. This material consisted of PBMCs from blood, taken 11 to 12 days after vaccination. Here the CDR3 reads CASSLGDSGIRFF. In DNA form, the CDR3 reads TGTGCCAGCAGCTTAGGGGATAGCGGGATACGATTCTTC. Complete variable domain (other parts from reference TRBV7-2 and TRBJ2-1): GAGVSQSPSNKVTEKGKDVELRCDPISGHTALYWYRQSLGQGLEFLIYFQGNSAPDKSGLPSDRFSAERTGGSVSTLTIQRTQQEDSAVYLCASSLGDSGIRFFGPGTRLTVL.